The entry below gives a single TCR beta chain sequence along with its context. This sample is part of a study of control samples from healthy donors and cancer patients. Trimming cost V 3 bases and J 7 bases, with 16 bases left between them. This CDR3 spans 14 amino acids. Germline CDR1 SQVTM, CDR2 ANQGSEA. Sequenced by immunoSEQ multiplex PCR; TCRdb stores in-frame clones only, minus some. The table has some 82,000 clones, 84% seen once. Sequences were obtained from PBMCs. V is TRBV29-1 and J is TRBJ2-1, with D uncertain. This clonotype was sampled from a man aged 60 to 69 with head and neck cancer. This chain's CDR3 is CSVDSRVPSNEQFF. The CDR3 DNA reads TGCAGCGTTGACAGTAGAGTTCCATCTAATGAGCAGTTCTTC.